This entry is about one T cell receptor (beta chain). How the authors handled the data: The assay estimated nucleated cells by amplifying reference gene primers. The data were produced by immunoSEQ multiplex PCR, yet TCRdb's version contains in-frame clones alone and is incomplete. For V, J and clone size, that table is used; D and trimming come from the DNA. The data hold about 240,000 clones, with over 80% observed a single time. This sample stems from a study of blood T cell repertoires in COVID-19. Background on the study: PBMCs, B-cell-depleted T cells, or T cells provided the cDNA or gDNA that made up the material.

Germline V gene lookup returns CDR1 MNHEY and CDR2 SVGAGI. CDR3 size: 12 residues. V shed 6 bases and J 6 bases; nucleotides not matched to a gene: 4. This clonotype was sampled from a woman under 40 with acute COVID-19. Input material: PBMCs or T cells enriched from blood (not recorded which). The chain has TRBV6-5 and TRBJ1-2, with TRBD1 identical over 7 bases. The CDR3 region is CASSGTGDGYTF. The CDR3, as DNA: TGTGCCAGCAGCGGAACAGGGGATGGCTACACCTTC.